This is a list of T cell receptor beta chains from one sample in a study of T cells in tumors after PD-1 blockade. This table comes from immunoSEQ multiplex PCR, and its TCRdb copy is limited to in-frame clones, with some not included. The repertoire consists of more than 40,000 clones, with under 85% occurring once and the leading ten covering around 8.7%. The sequencing here drew on PBMCs, taken before anti-PD-1 therapy. These receptors were obtained from a human donor with advanced basal cell or squamous cell carcinoma (not recorded which). The CDR3 runs from the conserved cysteine through the conserved F or W.

15 TRBV28 CASSLVGIGNQPQHF
12 TRBV7-9 CASSLAGETQYF
16 TRBV5-1 CASSLGLAVAKNIQYF
16 TRBV5-1 CASSLSLGQGHGQQYF
14 TRBV4-2 CASSATGATYEQYF
16 TRBV9 CASSVGNSRVSETQYF
13 TRBV11-3 CASSPDRDYGYTF
14 TRBV5-1 CASSLAGVTGELFF
13 TRBV27 CASSLWGQETQYF
13 TRBV6-2/TRBV6-3 CASSRAGGDEQYF
15 TRBV2 CASSLEDRGYGGYTF
15 TRBV5-6 CASTYGAGNHYEQYF
15 TRBV27 CASSSGLAGYNEQFF
14 TRBV6-5 CASNRGTGNYEQYF